The 2 T cell receptor beta chains in this list originate from one sample, sequenced in a study of blood T cell repertoires in COVID-19. Produced via immunoSEQ multiplex PCR; TCRdb's table is partial and in-frame only. The table lists about 200,000 clones, approximately 78% of them singletons, with approximately 8% in the top ten. Sequencing input: peripheral blood. The receptors were sampled from a woman at least 80 years old with COVID-19, enrolled during active disease.

The J gene is TRBJ2-3, the V gene TRBV6-6, with 12 bases identical to TRBD2. The CDR3 is 15 amino acids. Germline loops: CDR1 MNHNY, CDR2 SVGAGI (reference sequence). V lost 2 bases, J lost 7 bases, and 4 bases stayed unmatched. The CDR3 region has the DNA TGTGCCAGCAGTTACCCGGGGACTAGCGGGTATACGCAGTATTTT. This translates into CASSYPGTSGYTQYF.

The chain couples TRBV5-8 to TRBJ1-3; unclear D gene. The V end was cut by 5 bases, the J end by 4 bases, with 7 bases between. Germline loops: CDR1 SGHTS, CDR2 YDEGEE. The CDR3 extends over 12 amino acids. The CDR3 DNA sequence: TGTGCCAGCAGGCAGAAAGGAAACACCATATATTTT. Protein sequence: CASRQKGNTIYF.